Below, 13 T cell receptor beta chains from the same sample are listed, as sequenced in a study of blood T cell repertoires in COVID-19. TCRdb keeps only in-frame clones here, not all; method: immunoSEQ multiplex PCR. The repertoire holds fewer than 200,000 clones, with more than 70% as singletons. The sample comprised peripheral blood. All receptors come from a man aged 35-49 years with active or convalescent COVID-19.

The chain couples TRBV5-1 to TRBJ2-7, with a weak D call TRBD2 (5 bases). The CDR3 totals 16 residues. CDR1 and CDR2 from the germline V gene are SGHRS and YFSETQ. V gave up 4 bases and J gave up 3 bases, with 20 bases separating them. CDR3 residues: CASSVGENNRLYEQYF. For the CDR3, the DNA is TGCGCCAGCAGCGTGGGAGAAAATAACCGCCTCTACGAGCAGTACTTC.

This chain uses TRBV19 with TRBJ1-5, with unresolved D. Germline loops: CDR1 LNHDA, CDR2 SQIVND (reference sequence). The CDR3 length is 15 residues. Trimming took off 3 bases at V and 1 base at J, with 10 bases between the two ends. The DNA of the CDR3 is TGTGCCAGTAGTATCAGACACACAAGCAATCAGCCCCAGCATTTT. Translation: CASSIRHTSNQPQHF.

In its sample, this clone was seen a few times. The chain recombines TRBV19 with TRBJ1-1; TRBD1 might be the D (5 bases). This CDR3 contains 13 residues. Germline-derived CDR1 and CDR2 are LNHDA and SQIVND (reference sequence). V shed 10 bases and J shed 2 bases, with 14 bases lying between them. This CDR3 is CATHGGSNTEAFF. As DNA, the CDR3 is TGTGCCACCCACGGGGGGAGTAACACTGAAGCTTTCTTT.

Note on this clone: At one end, the junction sequence differs from germline, possibly due to a read error. The V gene is TRBV7-7, the J gene TRBJ2-1; 9 nucleotides agree with TRBD1. The germline gives CDR1 SSHAT, CDR2 FNYEAQ (reference sequence). This CDR3 comprises 13 residues. The CDR3 here is CASSPGQGYEQFF. For the CDR3, the DNA is TGTGCTAGCAGCCCGGGACAGGGCTATGAGCAGTTCTTC.

The V and J genes are TRBV19 and TRBJ2-1; TRBD2 matches 10 bases. V was clipped by 4 bases and J by 9 bases; unmatched bases: 9. Germline V gene sequence: CDR1 LNHDA, CDR2 SQIVND (reference sequence). The CDR3 runs 15 residues. As DNA, the CDR3 is TGTGCCAGTAGTACCCTAAGCGGGGGGGCCGGTGAGCAGTTCTTC. This translates into CASSTLSGGAGEQFF.

V and J are TRBV7-9 and TRBJ2-7; TRBD1 might be the D (6 bases). Trimming left V 3 bases short and J 6 bases short, with 18 bases between. CDR1 and CDR2 (germline): SEHNR, FQNEAQ (reference sequence). CDR3 length equals 15 residues. The CDR3 DNA sequence: TGTGCCAGCAGCTTCCCGGGACAAGGCAACCGCGAGCAGTACTTC. This sequence encodes CASSFPGQGNREQYF.

For this clone: A read error may be the cause here, since a much bigger clone is one base away. This chain connects TRBV7-3 to TRBJ2-5, with 7 bases lining up with TRBD1. CDR3 length equals 13 residues. V was pared by 3 bases and J by 2 bases, with 0 bases of the junction left unmatched. Germline V CDR1 and CDR2: SGHTA, FQGTGA. CDR3 amino acids: CASSLGQQETQYF. The CDR3 coding sequence is TGTGCCAGCAGCTTGGGACAGCAAGAGACCCAGTACTTC.

As concerns this clone: This specimen includes other DNA sequences encoding the same CDR3. The rearrangement links TRBV10-1 to TRBJ1-1; D is perhaps TRBD1 (5 bases). This CDR3 spans 15 amino acids. Trimming removed 3 bases at V and 2 bases at J, with 13 bases between. Germline-derived CDR1 and CDR2 are WNHNN and SYGVQD (reference sequence). The CDR3 protein is CASSDGGTANTEAFF. The CDR3 DNA sequence: TGCGCCAGCAGTGATGGGGGGACGGCTAACACTGAAGCTTTCTTT.

This chain connects TRBV5-4 to TRBJ1-1, with 10 bases aligning to TRBD1. The ends lost 0 bases at V and 2 bases at J; junction bases unmatched: 13. Germline lookup yields CDR1 SGHNT and CDR2 YYREEE (reference sequence). The CDR3 extends over 19 amino acids. The DNA for the CDR3 is TGTGCCAGCAGCTTGGATCCCGGGACAGGGGCCACAGGTAACACTGAAGCTTTCTTT. The encoded protein is CASSLDPGTGATGNTEAFF.

CDR3 in DNA: TGTGCCAGCAGCTTTGGCGGACAGACAACTAATGAAAAACTGTTTTTT. This sequence encodes CASSFGGQTTNEKLFF. V and J are TRBV7-8 and TRBJ1-4, with a tentative D call TRBD1 (6 bases). Trimming cost V 3 bases and J 0 bases, with 11 bases left between them. The CDR3 consists of 16 residues. CDR1 is SGHVS and CDR2 is FQNEAQ in the germline V gene.

V is TRBV4-1 and J is TRBJ1-5; the D is unclear. Germline CDR1 reads MGHRA; CDR2 reads YSYEKL. The CDR3 consists of 16 residues. V was pared by 1 base and J by 3 bases, with 13 bases between. DNA for the CDR3: TGCGCCAGCAGCCAAGGAGGTGTGGATGACAATCAGCCCCAGCATTTT. It translates to CASSQGGVDDNQPQHF.

The table lists this clone with a count of one. The chain employs TRBV14 and TRBJ1-1; tentative D call: TRBD1 (5 bases). CDR1 and CDR2 from the germline V gene are SGHDN and FVKESK. Trimming left V 0 bases short and J 6 bases short, with 14 bases between. CDR3 length equals 15 residues. The chain's CDR3 is CASSQERQILSEAFF. The DNA of the CDR3 is TGTGCCAGCAGCCAAGAACGACAGATCCTATCTGAAGCTTTCTTT.

CDR3 nucleotide sequence: TGTGCCAGCTCCCGGGGGGGGGCTGAAGCTTTCTTT. Translating it yields CASSRGGAEAFF. The gene calls are TRBV18 and TRBJ1-1; weak D call: TRBD1 (5 bases). The CDR3 consists of 12 residues. The V and J ends lost 6 bases and 6 bases respectively, with 11 bases between them. Germline CDR1 KGHSH, CDR2 LQKENI.